This TCR beta chain was identified in a study of T cells in Graves' hyperthyroidism and ophthalmopathy. This clonotype occurred many times. The CDR3 is made up of 17 amino acids. Germline V gene data show CDR1 as SGHRS and CDR2 as YFSETQ. Trimming cost V 0 bases and J 1 base, with 16 bases left between them. Amplified TCR beta CDR3 regions came from RNA transcripts. Researchers ran a first-round RT-PCR on the TCR CDR3 using the HTBI primer set. TCRdb used MiXCR to reprocess the multiplex PCR reads, holding one entry per CDR3 protein. The repertoire holds about half a million distinct CDR3 sequences, with roughly a quarter as singletons.

Material: blood. This clonotype was obtained from a woman aged 25 to 45 with Graves' ophthalmopathy. This chain joins TRBV5-1 and TRBJ1-1; D is possibly TRBD1 (6 bases). The CDR3 DNA reads TGCGCCAGCAGCTTGGAAACAGGGTCGGTCAGGAACACTGAAGCTTTCTTT. As protein: CASSLETGSVRNTEAFF.